This entry lists 7 T cell receptor beta chains sequenced from one sample in a study of naive and memory T cell subsets. Sample treatment: skin biopsy from PPD injection site in Mantoux-positive individual. TCR cDNA received a 3' ligated oligonucleotide that carried a UMI. Ligated cDNA underwent four rounds of PCR with nested alpha and beta constant region primers and SP2. TCRdb called the UMI-ligation and nested PCR reads again in MiXCR, with one record for every CDR3 protein. In the table there are some 40,000 distinct CDR3 sequences, approximately 10% of which are singletons. This material consisted of skin, taken from a tuberculin skin test site. Receptors originate from an adult in good health.

This clonotype was seen ten or more times. The chain couples TRBV18 to TRBJ2-5; D unresolved. The germline CDR1 and CDR2 sequences are KGHSH and LQKENI. This CDR3 has 15 amino acids. With 3 bases removed from V and 4 bases from J, the gap between germline ends came to 15 bases. Here the CDR3 DNA reads TGTGCCAGCTCACCCCGACAAGGGCCGGGAGAGACCCAGTACTTC. Translating gives CASSPRQGPGETQYF.

This clonotype was counted at least ten times. The genes are TRBV5-1 and TRBJ2-5; unclear D gene. This CDR3 is built from 14 residues. V lost 3 bases and J lost 0, with 9 bases in between. Germline lookup yields CDR1 SGHRS and CDR2 YFSETQ. The CDR3 reads CASSWEGNQETQYF. CDR3 DNA: TGCGCCAGCAGCTGGGAAGGGAACCAAGAGACCCAGTACTTC.

CDR3 DNA: TGTGCCAGCAGTGAATTTGACAGTGAAGAGACCCAGTACTTC. Residues: CASSEFDSEETQYF. The chain is built from TRBV25-1 and TRBJ2-5; possible D gene TRBD1, 5 bases. V was cut by 1 base and J by 3 bases, with 9 bases left in between. This CDR3 has 14 residues. CDR1 is MGHDK and CDR2 is SYGVNS in the germline V gene.

This chain joins TRBV19 and TRBJ2-1; maybe TRBD1 (5 bases). The germline V and J ends were trimmed by 9 bases and 8 bases, with 11 bases remaining between them. CDR1 is LNHDA, CDR2 SQIVND, per germline (reference sequence). CDR3 size: 11 residues. CDR3 residues: CARGRLDEQFF. The CDR3 DNA follows: TGTGCCAGGGGGCGGTTGGATGAGCAGTTCTTC.

The rearrangement uses TRBV28 and TRBJ1-1; 7 bases fit TRBD1. CDR3 length equals 16 residues. Trimming cost V 6 bases and J 4 bases; bases outside gene matches: 14. Germline V gene sequence: CDR1 MDHEN, CDR2 SYDVKM. The CDR3 bases are TGTGCCAGCAGGACCGGGACAGATGGAATTGGCACTGAAGCTTTCTTT. It yields the protein CASRTGTDGIGTEAFF. Combining the CDR3 with reference TRBV28 and TRBJ1-1 gives the whole variable domain DVKVTQSSRYLVKRTGEKVFLECVQDMDHENMFWYRQDPGLGLRLIYFSYDVKMKEKGDIPEGYSVSREKKERFSLILESASTNQTSMYLCASRTGTDGIGTEAFFGQGTRLTVV.

This clonotype is categorized as medium-sized. The DNA of the CDR3 is TGCAGCGTCGGGACGGCGGGCACAGATACGCAGTATTTT. Its protein is CSVGTAGTDTQYF. V and J are TRBV29-1 and TRBJ2-3; D is perhaps TRBD1 or TRBD2 (5 bases each). The CDR3 is 13 residues long. Trimming took 6 bases from V and 1 from J, leaving 11 bases between them. Germline assignment: CDR1 SQVTM and CDR2 ANQGSEA.

This clonotype was detected many times. The chain has TRBV20-1 and TRBJ2-7, with D possibly called TRBD1 or TRBD2 (6 bases each). CDR3 length equals 16 residues. Germline CDR1 reads DFQATT; CDR2 reads SNEGSKA (reference sequence). V dropped 4 bases and J dropped 0 bases, with 19 bases sitting between them. CDR3 bases: TGCAGTGCTAAACCTAAGGGGGGATACTTCTCCTACGAGCAGTACTTC. Its protein is CSAKPKGGYFSYEQYF.